This record concerns one TCR beta chain sequence. CDR1 DFQATT and CDR2 SNEGSKA come from the germline V gene (reference sequence). Trimming cost V 6 bases and J 2 bases, with 14 bases left between them. The CDR3 is 13 residues long. The data derive from a study of response to subunit inactivated influenza vaccine. TCRdb itself ran the RT-PCR reads through MiXCR, one entry per CDR3 protein. This table has almost 250,000 distinct CDR3 sequences, 9% to 15% appearing once. The input for sequencing was non-naive T cells sorted from PBMCs, taken 14 to 15 days before vaccination. This chain uses TRBV20-1 with TRBJ2-7; D perhaps matches TRBD2 (5 bases). The sequence was obtained from a man aged 50-60 years who received an inactivated influenza vaccine. The CDR3: CSAPGSSPYEQYF. The CDR3 coding sequence is TGCAGTGCCCCTGGGAGCTCGCCCTACGAGCAGTACTTC.